Following are 3 T cell receptor beta chains from one sample sequenced in a study of neoadjuvant anti-PD-1 for oral cavity cancer. Libraries were prepared by immunoSEQ multiplex PCR; TCRdb keeps only in-frame clonotypes and omits some of them. Of fewer than 90,000 clones listed, around 80% were seen once; the top ten hold over 3%. This specimen consisted of PBMCs, obtained before nivolumab (anti-PD-1) treatment. Every receptor here comes from a person aged 40 to 85 with oral cavity squamous cell carcinoma.

The gene calls are TRBV4-1 and TRBJ2-7, with D possibly matching TRBD2 (6 bases). CDR1 MGHRA and CDR2 YSYEKL come from the germline V gene. This CDR3 has 13 residues. Trimming cost V 3 bases and J 0 bases, with 6 bases left between them. The CDR3 bases are TGCGCCAGCAGCCATAGCGGCTCCTACGAGCAGTACTTC. Translated, it gives CASSHSGSYEQYF.

This chain links TRBV6-1 with TRBJ2-2; 9 bases agree with TRBD1. After removal of 9 bases from V and 1 base from J, the junction contained 6 bases not matched to a gene. This CDR3 is 15 amino acids long. From germline, CDR1 is MNHNS and CDR2 SASEGT. The CDR3 bases are TGTGCCAGTCGGGGGACAGGGCAGAACACCGGGGAGCTGTTTTTT. It encodes CASRGTGQNTGELFF.

CDR3 bases: TGTGCCAGCAGCGTGCAGGGGGCATCCACCGGGGAGCTGTTTTTT. This encodes CASSVQGASTGELFF. The chain employs TRBV9 and TRBJ2-2, with 8 bases fitting TRBD1. The CDR3 covers 15 residues. Germline-derived CDR1 and CDR2 are SGDLS and YYNGEE. Trimming cost V 2 bases and J 4 bases; bases outside gene matches: 4.